This is a list of T cell receptor beta chains from one sample in a study of T-cell reconstitution after alpha-beta-depleted transplantation in children. Each CDR3 protein gets one entry after TCRdb re-called the PCR reads with MiXCR. Of approximately 210,000 distinct CDR3 sequences detected, around a sixth appear once; the ten largest clones hold around 45%. The source material was PBMCs, mostly from graft donor cells, sampled 360 days after TCRalphabeta/CD19-depleted stem cell transplant. Source of these receptors: a male patient aged 2-10 years who had a stem cell transplant for acute lymphoblastic leukemia, so the T cells may come from the graft donor. Each CDR3 is given with its conserved first and last residue. The order of the fields is J gene, V gene, CDR3 protein.

j_gene: TRBJ2-3
v_gene: TRBV27
CDR3aa: CASTLGGTSTDTQYF

j_gene: TRBJ2-4
v_gene: TRBV20-1
CDR3aa: CSARDGGAGKNIQYF

j_gene: TRBJ1-2
v_gene: TRBV29-1
CDR3aa: CSVAGRSYGYTF

j_gene: TRBJ1-1
v_gene: TRBV30
CDR3aa: CAWGMTGGMNTEAFF

j_gene: TRBJ2-1
v_gene: TRBV2
CDR3aa: CASTKDLPSHEQFF

j_gene: TRBJ2-1
v_gene: TRBV6-2/TRBV6-3
CDR3aa: CASNPDRGPLVYNEQFF

j_gene: TRBJ2-5
v_gene: TRBV4-2
CDR3aa: CASSQDLGMETQYF

j_gene: TRBJ2-7
v_gene: TRBV29-1
CDR3aa: CSVRTGGYEQYF

j_gene: TRBJ2-1
v_gene: TRBV20-1
CDR3aa: CSAIPFRGLYNEQFF

j_gene: TRBJ2-2
v_gene: TRBV28
CDR3aa: CASSLAGTLNTGELFF

j_gene: TRBJ2-2
v_gene: TRBV4-3
CDR3aa: CASSQDIQDGVNTGELFF

j_gene: TRBJ1-2
v_gene: TRBV2
CDR3aa: CASSVTGNGYTF

j_gene: TRBJ2-2
v_gene: TRBV19
CDR3aa: CASSIGPPGELFF

j_gene: TRBJ2-2
v_gene: TRBV7-2
CDR3aa: CASSLVGSGFFNTGELFF

j_gene: TRBJ2-5
v_gene: TRBV4-3
CDR3aa: CASSQVGSGQETQYF

j_gene: TRBJ1-1
v_gene: TRBV5-5
CDR3aa: CASTRSNTEAFF

j_gene: TRBJ2-3
v_gene: TRBV7-2
CDR3aa: CASSSYSGGSTDTQYF

j_gene: TRBJ2-1
v_gene: TRBV12-3/TRBV12-4
CDR3aa: CASSLGDGGHNEQFF

j_gene: TRBJ2-7
v_gene: TRBV27
CDR3aa: CASSLSSGSYEQYF

j_gene: TRBJ2-2
v_gene: TRBV5-1
CDR3aa: CASSLYGANTGELFF

j_gene: TRBJ2-7
v_gene: TRBV9
CDR3aa: CASSVYPTSGKSYEQYF

j_gene: TRBJ2-3
v_gene: TRBV4-3
CDR3aa: CASSLGQGDTDTQYF

j_gene: TRBJ1-2
v_gene: TRBV29-1
CDR3aa: CSVTLGEGDGYTF

j_gene: TRBJ2-1
v_gene: TRBV4-3
CDR3aa: CASSQGIQGSSYNEQFF

j_gene: TRBJ2-7
v_gene: TRBV27
CDR3aa: CASWGDYEQYF

j_gene: TRBJ2-3
v_gene: TRBV5-8
CDR3aa: CASISGGADSSTDTQYF

j_gene: TRBJ1-2
v_gene: TRBV30
CDR3aa: CAWSQAGTSKNYGYTF

j_gene: TRBJ1-2
v_gene: TRBV15
CDR3aa: CATSRDRTYGYTF

j_gene: TRBJ2-2
v_gene: TRBV4-2
CDR3aa: CASSQGHRNTGELFF

j_gene: TRBJ1-5
v_gene: TRBV7-2
CDR3aa: CASSYGPYSNQPQHF

j_gene: TRBJ2-1
v_gene: TRBV6-5
CDR3aa: CASSNHNEQFF

j_gene: TRBJ1-1
v_gene: TRBV4-3
CDR3aa: CASSQDTSVGQTEAFF